This T cell receptor (beta chain) is from a study of OX40 agonist ivuxolimab in advanced cancers. As for the study in general: Melanoma, hepatocellular carcinoma, head and neck or renal cell cancer occurred in dose-escalation patients. A mean age of approximately 58 years, range 23 to 79, was recorded, and about 83% were male.

In this sample, this clone turned up a few times. The antigen remains undetermined. The table came from immunoSEQ multiplex PCR; TCRdb's copy has only in-frame clones and leaves some out. The sample holds around 90,000 clones, around nine tenths seen once. V was shortened by 5 bases and J by 8 bases, with 10 bases between the two germline ends. This CDR3 contains 13 residues. Germline V gene data show CDR1 as SGHAT and CDR2 as FQNNGV. Study conclusions and caveats: Circulating CD4+ and CD8+ T cells showed clonal expansion by week 6 at 0.1 to 3.0 mg/kg. Not determined was the antigen specificity of the expanded peripheral T cells.

The TCR was taken from an adult with an advanced solid tumor such as melanoma, head and neck, liver or kidney cancer. The source material was CD4+ or CD8+ T cells sorted from blood, sampled in a trial of the OX40 agonist ivuxolimab. The chain is built from TRBV11-2 and TRBJ1-6; D is unresolved. The CDR3 DNA is TGTGCCAGCAGCCCCCAGTGGGATTCACCCCTCCACTTT. Protein product: CASSPQWDSPLHF.